This is a list of T cell receptor beta chains from one sample in a study of T cell responses to AZD1222 COVID-19 vaccine. TCRdb's table, derived via immunoSEQ multiplex PCR, lists solely in-frame clones and lacks some. The profile shows approximately 190,000 clones, approximately 91% of them singletons. The specimen comprised peripheral blood, sampled on day 0 of AZD1222 vaccination. These receptors all stem from an adult in good health. Both conserved end residues are part of each CDR3. D genes are given only for firm matches. Part of the rows lack a size; the others show once, few, many or a class for expanded clones.

v_gene,d_gene,abundance,j_gene,CDR3aa,CDR3nt
TRBV28,TRBD2,-,TRBJ2-1,CASSPGTSGSPNEQFF,TGTGCCAGCAGTCCCGGGACTAGCGGGAGTCCGAATGAGCAGTTCTTC
TRBV5-1,-,-,TRBJ1-6,CASSLDPKGPSPLHF,TGCGCCAGCAGCTTGGATCCTAAGGGGCCCTCACCCCTCCACTTT
TRBV7-9,TRBD1,-,TRBJ1-1,CASSPFRDRGPNTEAFF,TGTGCCAGCAGCCCGTTCCGGGACAGGGGGCCAAACACTGAAGCTTTCTTT
TRBV19,TRBD2,-,TRBJ2-7,CASSATLAGSSYEQYF,TGTGCCAGTAGTGCGACTTTAGCGGGATCCTCCTACGAGCAGTACTTC
TRBV29-1,-,-,TRBJ2-2,CSVVGGPGGTGELFF,TGCAGCGTTGTCGGGGGCCCCGGGGGCACCGGGGAGCTGTTTTTT
TRBV10-2,TRBD2,-,TRBJ2-1,CASSEVSPGGVNEQFF,TGCGCCAGCAGTGAGGTCTCCCCGGGGGGGGTCAATGAGCAGTTCTTC
TRBV11-2,TRBD1,-,TRBJ1-4,CASSRTGFNEKLFF,TGTGCCAGCAGTCGGACAGGGTTTAATGAAAAACTGTTTTTT
TRBV7-8,TRBD1,once,TRBJ2-3,CASSLSGTGGIDTQYF,TGTGCCAGCAGCCTCTCCGGGACAGGGGGCATAGATACGCAGTATTTT
TRBV11-2,TRBD1,-,TRBJ1-1,CASSSTGTGIDAFF,TGTGCCAGCAGCTCAACCGGGACAGGGATTGACGCTTTCTTT
TRBV28,-,-,TRBJ1-4,CASSLSVDSLGEKLFF,TGTGCCAGCAGTCTCTCGGTGGACAGCCTTGGAGAAAAACTGTTTTTT
TRBV2,-,-,TRBJ1-4,CASSEWGASEKLFF,TGTGCCAGCAGTGAATGGGGGGCGAGTGAAAAACTGTTTTTT
TRBV28,-,-,TRBJ2-3,CASSLVIAQPRASSTDTQYF,TGTGCCAGCAGTTTGGTTATCGCGCAGCCCCGAGCGTCTAGCACAGATACGCAGTATTTT